This TCR beta chain was obtained from a study of blood T cell repertoires in COVID-19. The germline V gene encodes CDR1 SGDLS and CDR2 YYNGEE. V was pared by 0 bases and J by 7 bases, with 7 bases of the junction left unmatched. The length of the CDR3 is 15 residues. Produced via immunoSEQ multiplex PCR; TCRdb's table is partial and in-frame only. The sample contains over 200,000 clones, around 93% of which appear only once. J is TRBJ1-2 and V is TRBV9; 9 nucleotides line up with TRBD1. Sequencing input: PBMCs or T cells enriched from blood (not recorded which). The TCR was taken from a human donor in a cohort exposed to, infected with or recovered from COVID-19 (not recorded which). The donor label of this sample is uncertain. The CDR3 region has the DNA TGTGCCAGCAGCGTAGGAACTTACAGGGGGCCTGGCTACACCTTC. Its translation is CASSVGTYRGPGYTF.